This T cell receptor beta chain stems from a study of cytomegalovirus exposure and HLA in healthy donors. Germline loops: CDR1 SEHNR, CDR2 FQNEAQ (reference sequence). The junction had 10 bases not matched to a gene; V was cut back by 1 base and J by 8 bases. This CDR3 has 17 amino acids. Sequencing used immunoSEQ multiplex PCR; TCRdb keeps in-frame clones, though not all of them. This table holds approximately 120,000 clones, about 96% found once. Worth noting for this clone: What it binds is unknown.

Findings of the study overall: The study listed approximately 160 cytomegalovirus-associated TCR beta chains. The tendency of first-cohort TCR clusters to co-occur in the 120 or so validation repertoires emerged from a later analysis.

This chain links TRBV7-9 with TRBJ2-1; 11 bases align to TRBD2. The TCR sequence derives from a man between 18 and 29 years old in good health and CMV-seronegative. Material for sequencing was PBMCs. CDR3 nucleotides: TGTGCCAGCAGCTTAGAAGGGACTAGCGGCCAAACGGATGAGCAGTTCTTC. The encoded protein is CASSLEGTSGQTDEQFF.